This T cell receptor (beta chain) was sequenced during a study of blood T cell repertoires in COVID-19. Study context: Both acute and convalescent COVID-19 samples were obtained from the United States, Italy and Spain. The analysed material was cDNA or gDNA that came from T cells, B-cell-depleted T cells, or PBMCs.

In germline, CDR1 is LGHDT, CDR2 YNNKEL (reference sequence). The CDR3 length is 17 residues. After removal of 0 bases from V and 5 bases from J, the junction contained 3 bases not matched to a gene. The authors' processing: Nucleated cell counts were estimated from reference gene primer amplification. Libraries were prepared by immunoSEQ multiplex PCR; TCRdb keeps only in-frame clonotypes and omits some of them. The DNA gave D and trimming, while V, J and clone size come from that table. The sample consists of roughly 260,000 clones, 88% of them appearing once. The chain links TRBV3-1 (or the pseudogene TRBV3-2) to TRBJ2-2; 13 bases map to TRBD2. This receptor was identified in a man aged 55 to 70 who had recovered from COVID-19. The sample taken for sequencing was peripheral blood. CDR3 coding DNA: TGTGCCAGCAGCCAAGATGGACTAGCGGGAGATACCGGGGAGCTGTTTTTT. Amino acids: CASSQDGLAGDTGELFF.